This TCR beta chain was sequenced during a study of T-cell memory formation after mild COVID-19. Germline V gene data show CDR1 as LGHNA and CDR2 as YSLEER. This CDR3 region has 19 residues. V lost 2 bases to trimming and J lost 7 bases; unmatched junction nucleotides: 16. Findings and caveats of the study: The second-wave clones peaking on day 37 were not confirmed as SARS-CoV-2-specific. There were some responding clones in pre-infection memory, which suggested that cross-reactive memory had joined. Clones that contracted clustered mainly in CM and EM if CD4+ and in EMRA if CD8+.

On this clonotype: Its antigen is undetermined.

5'RACE, which relied on constant-segment primers, yielded TCR alpha and TCR beta cDNA libraries carrying sample barcodes and UMIs. MiXCR was run by TCRdb on the 5' RACE reads, yielding one entry per CDR3 protein. The profile shows roughly 580,000 distinct CDR3 sequences, approximately 18% of them singletons. Source material: PBMCs or a T cell subset sorted from them (not recorded which). The receptor's source is an adult woman who had mild COVID-19 (a few samples of this study predate the infection). Cell type and time point are not known. This chain uses TRBV4-3 with TRBJ2-1; the match to TRBD2 covers 11 bases. The CDR3 is CASSQKSLAGGPPGNEQFF. The CDR3 DNA follows: TGCGCCAGCAGCCAAAAGTCTTTAGCGGGAGGGCCCCCGGGTAATGAGCAGTTCTTC.